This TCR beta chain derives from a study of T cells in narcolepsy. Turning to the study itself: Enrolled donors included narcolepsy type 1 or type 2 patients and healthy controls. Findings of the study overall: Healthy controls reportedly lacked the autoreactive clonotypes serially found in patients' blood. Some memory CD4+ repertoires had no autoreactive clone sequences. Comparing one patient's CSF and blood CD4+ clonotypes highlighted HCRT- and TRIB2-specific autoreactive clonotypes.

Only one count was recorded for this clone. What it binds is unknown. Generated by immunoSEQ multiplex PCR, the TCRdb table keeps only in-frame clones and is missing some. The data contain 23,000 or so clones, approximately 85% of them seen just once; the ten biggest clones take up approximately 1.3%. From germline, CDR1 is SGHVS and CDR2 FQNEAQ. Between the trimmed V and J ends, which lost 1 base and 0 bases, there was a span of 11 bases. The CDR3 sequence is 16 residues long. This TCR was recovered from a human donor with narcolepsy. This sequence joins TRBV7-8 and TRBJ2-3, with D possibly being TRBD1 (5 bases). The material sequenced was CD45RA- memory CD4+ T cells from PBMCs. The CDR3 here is CASSLVRTLSTDTQYF. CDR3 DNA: TGTGCCAGCAGCTTAGTCAGGACACTTAGCACAGATACGCAGTATTTT.